This T cell receptor beta chain was profiled in a study of T cell repertoires in ileal Crohn's disease. Background on the study: About half of patients got postoperative therapy: about twelve thiopurines, over 15 anti-TNF.

TCRdb keeps only in-frame clones here, not all; method: immunoSEQ multiplex PCR. Seen here are about 9,600 clones, 76% observed once, and the top ten hold roughly 23%. Broader study findings: Endoscopic recurrence occurred in every patient whose clonality exceeded 26.8%.

This clone was detected only once. Its specificity is not known. The germline V and J ends were trimmed by 3 bases and 7 bases, with 4 bases remaining between them. The germline CDR1 and CDR2 sequences are SGHNT and YYREEE (reference sequence). The CDR3 is made up of 11 amino acids. The chain joins TRBV5-4 to TRBJ2-2; D call uncertain. The receptor was derived from an adult with Crohn's disease. The sample was ileal tissue. As DNA, the CDR3 is TGTGCCAGCAGCTACGGCGGGGAGCTGTTTTTT. This gives the protein CASSYGGELFF.